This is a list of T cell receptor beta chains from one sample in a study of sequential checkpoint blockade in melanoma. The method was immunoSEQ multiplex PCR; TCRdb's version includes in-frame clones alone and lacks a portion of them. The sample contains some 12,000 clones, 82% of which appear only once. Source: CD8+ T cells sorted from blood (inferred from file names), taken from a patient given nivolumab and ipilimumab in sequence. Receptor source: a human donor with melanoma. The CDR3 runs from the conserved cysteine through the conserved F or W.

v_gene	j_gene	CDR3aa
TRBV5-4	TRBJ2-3	CASSLGEADTQYF
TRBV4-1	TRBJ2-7	CASSQLAGSSYEQYF
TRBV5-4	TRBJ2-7	CASSPMTGMGLEQYF
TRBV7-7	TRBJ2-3	CASSPGPPPDTQYF
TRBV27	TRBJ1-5	CASSLSAGVQPQHF
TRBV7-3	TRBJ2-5	CASKAGSGQETQYF
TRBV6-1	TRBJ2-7	CASTWLGEGAYEQYF
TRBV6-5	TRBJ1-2	CASSYRQGGGYTF
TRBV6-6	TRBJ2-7	CASSQDRTLDEQYF
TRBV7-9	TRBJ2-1	CASSSSLPSSGGAPEQFF
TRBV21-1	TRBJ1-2	CASNPRRSPNYGYTF
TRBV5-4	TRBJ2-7	CASSLRGSYEQYF
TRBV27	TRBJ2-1	CASSFTGLGYNEQFF
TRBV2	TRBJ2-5	CASRRGQGETQYF
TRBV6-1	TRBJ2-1	CASIPSAGLAGEQFF
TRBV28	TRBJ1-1	CASRVTVDFTEAFF
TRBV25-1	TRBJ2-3	CASSGTSGGPGYF
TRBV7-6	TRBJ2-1	CASSFTIGTSGIEGEQFF
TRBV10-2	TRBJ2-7	CASSAGVSSYEQYF
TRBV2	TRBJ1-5	CASTGGPQPQHF
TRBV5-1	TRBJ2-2	CASSDYRGHDGELFF
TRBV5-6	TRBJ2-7	CASSLNLATTYEQYF
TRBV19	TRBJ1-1	CASSTYRGRGRNTEAFF
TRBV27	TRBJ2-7	CASSWAASGSYEQYF
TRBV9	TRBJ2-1	CASSVDGFSEVQFF
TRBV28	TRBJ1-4	CASSPRQEEKLFF
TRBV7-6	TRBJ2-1	CASSHINDRGNEQFF
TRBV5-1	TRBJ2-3	CATSGTSVADTQYF
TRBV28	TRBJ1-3	CASRTDGGGTSGNTIYF
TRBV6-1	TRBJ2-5	CASSEYGGGFETQYF
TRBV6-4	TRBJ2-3	CASSDGTGGTDTQYF
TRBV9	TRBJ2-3	CASSVEIGPPDTQYF
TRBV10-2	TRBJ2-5	CASSDDSAGRGETQYF
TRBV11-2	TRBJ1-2	CASSFETGYGYTF
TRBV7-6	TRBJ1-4	CASSPTAFEKLFF
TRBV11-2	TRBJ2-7	CASSLGQGFPYEQYF
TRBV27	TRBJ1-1	CASSSSDDRVTEAFF